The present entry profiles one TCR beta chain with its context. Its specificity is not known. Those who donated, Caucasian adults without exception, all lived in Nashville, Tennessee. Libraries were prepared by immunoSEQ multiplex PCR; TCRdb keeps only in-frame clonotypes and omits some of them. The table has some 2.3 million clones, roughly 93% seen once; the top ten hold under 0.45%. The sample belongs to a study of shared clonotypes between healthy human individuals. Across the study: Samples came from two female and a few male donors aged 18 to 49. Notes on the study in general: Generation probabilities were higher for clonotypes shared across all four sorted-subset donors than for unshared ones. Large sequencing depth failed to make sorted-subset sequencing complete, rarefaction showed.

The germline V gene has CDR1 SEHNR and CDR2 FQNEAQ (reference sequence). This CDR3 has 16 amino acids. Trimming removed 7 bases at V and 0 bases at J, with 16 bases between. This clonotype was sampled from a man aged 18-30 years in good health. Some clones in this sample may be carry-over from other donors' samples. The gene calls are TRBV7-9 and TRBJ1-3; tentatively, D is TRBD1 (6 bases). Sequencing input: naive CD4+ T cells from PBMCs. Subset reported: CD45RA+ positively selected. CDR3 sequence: CASTAGGSDSGNTIYF. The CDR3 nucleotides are TGTGCCAGCACCGCCGGGGGCAGTGACTCTGGAAACACCATATATTTT. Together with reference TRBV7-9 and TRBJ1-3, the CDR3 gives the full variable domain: DTGVSQNPRHKITKRGQNVTFRCDPISEHNRLYWYRQTLGQGPEFLTYFQNEAQLEKSRLLSDRFSAERPKGSFSTLEIQRTEQGDSAMYLCASTAGGSDSGNTIYFGEGSWLTVV.